This T cell receptor (beta chain) was found in a study of CD8 T cells in ankylosing spondylitis. Study-wide results and caveats: Under 10 highly homologous variants formed a TCR beta motif that appeared characteristic of ankylosing spondylitis blood.

Germline CDR1 reads GTSNPN; CDR2 reads SVGIG (reference sequence). This CDR3 is built from 15 residues. The V end lost 1 base, the J end lost 0 bases, and 11 bases lay between the germline ends. This clonotype was seen a handful of times. Its antigen is as yet unknown. TCRdb recomputed calls from the 5' RACE reads with MiXCR, one row per CDR3 protein. The sample shows some 290,000 distinct CDR3 sequences, roughly 20% of them seen only once. The TCR originated in a male donor with ankylosing spondylitis or in good health (not recorded which). The sample taken for sequencing was blood, either unsorted or a sorted T cell fraction (not recorded which). V usage is TRBV30 and J usage is TRBJ2-3, with D unresolved. The chain's CDR3 is CAWSGSVGSTDTQYF. The CDR3 DNA is TGTGCCTGGAGTGGGTCCGTCGGCAGCACAGATACGCAGTATTTT. Variable domain in full (rest from reference TRBV30 and TRBJ2-3): SQTIHQWPATLVQPVGSPLSLECTVEGTSNPNLYWYRQAAGRGLQLLFYSVGIGQISSEVPQNLSASRPQDRQFILSSKKLLLSDSGFYLCAWSGSVGSTDTQYFGPGTRLTVL.